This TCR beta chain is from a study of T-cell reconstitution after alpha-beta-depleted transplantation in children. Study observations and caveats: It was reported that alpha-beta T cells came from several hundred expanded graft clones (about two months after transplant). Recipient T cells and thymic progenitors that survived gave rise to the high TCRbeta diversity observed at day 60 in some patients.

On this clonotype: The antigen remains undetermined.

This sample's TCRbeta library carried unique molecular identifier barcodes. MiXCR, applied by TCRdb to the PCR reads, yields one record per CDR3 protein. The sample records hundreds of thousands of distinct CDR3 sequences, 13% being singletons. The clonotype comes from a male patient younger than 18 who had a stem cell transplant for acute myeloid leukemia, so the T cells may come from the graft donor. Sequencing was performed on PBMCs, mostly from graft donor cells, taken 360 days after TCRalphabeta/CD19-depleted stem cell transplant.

DNA of the CDR3: TGTGCCAGCAGCCGGACTAGCGGGATTACCGAGCAGTACTTC. Amino acids: CASSRTSGITEQYF. The chain joins TRBV5-6 to TRBJ2-7; 12 nucleotides line up with TRBD2. The CDR3 totals 14 residues. The germline gives CDR1 SGHDT, CDR2 YYEEEE. V was pared by 4 bases and J by 6 bases, with 5 bases of the junction left unmatched.